This T cell receptor beta chain was captured in a study of T cells in narcolepsy. Study-level findings and limits: Reportedly, autoreactive clonotypes were serially detected in patients' blood but not controls'.

There are 13 residues in the CDR3. V lost 0 bases, J lost 7 bases, and 10 bases lay in between. CDR1 and CDR2 from the germline V gene are GTSNPN and SVGIG (reference sequence). Points on this clone: Antigen: not known.

Repertoires were generated with immunoSEQ multiplex PCR, while TCRdb's copy carries only in-frame clones and drops some. The profile shows fewer than 40,000 clones, around 86% of them singletons. This TCR was recovered from a human donor with narcolepsy. Material for sequencing was CD45RA- memory CD4+ T cells from PBMCs. The chain has TRBV30 and TRBJ1-5, with a weak D call TRBD1 (6 bases). The CDR3 loop is CAWSVRGAQPQHF. CDR3 nucleotide sequence: TGTGCCTGGAGTGTACGGGGGGCCCAGCCCCAGCATTTT.